This is a list of T cell receptor delta chains from one sample in a study of gamma-delta T cells after stem cell transplantation. TCRdb called clones from the RT-PCR reads again using CATT. Found here are 6,500 or so delta-chain clones, roughly 23% of them singletons; the top ten hold 15% to 20%. The material sequenced was gamma-delta T cells. These receptors all come from a human donor. It is not recorded whose cells these are; they may come from a transplant donor. The CDR3 runs from the conserved cysteine through the conserved F or W. The order of the fields is clone size, J gene, D gene, V gene, CDR3 DNA, CDR3 protein. A D gene is named only where the DNA matches it firmly. Expanded clones get a size class; other rows say once, few or many, or leave the size out.

.	TRDJ1	TRDD3	TRDV2	TGTGCCTGTGACACCCTCTTTCCGGGGGGATACACCGATAAACTCATCTTT	CACDTLFPGGYTDKLIF
.	TRDJ1	TRDD3	TRDV2	TGTGCCTGTGACAATATAGGCTGGGGGAGCACCGATAAACTCATCTTT	CACDNIGWGSTDKLIF
.	TRDJ3	.	TRDV2	TGTGCCTGTGATCATACCATTCACTCCTGGGACACCCGACAGATGTTTTTC	CACDHTIHSWDTRQMFF
.	TRDJ1	TRDD3	TRDV2	TGTGCCTGTGACACTTTGGGGGATCGGTACACCGATAAACTCATCTTT	CACDTLGDRYTDKLIF
few	TRDJ1	TRDD3	TRDV2	TGTGCCTGTGACGGCCTTGCGACTGGGGGGCCTCAGAAACTCATCTTT	CACDGLATGGPQKLIF
.	TRDJ1	TRDD3	TRDV2	TGTGCCTGTGATCCCGAATTCCCAAACTGGGGGCCTACAATCCTAACCACCGATAAACCCATCTTT	CACDPEFPNWGPTILTTDKPIF
few	TRDJ1	.	TRDV2	TGTGCCTGTGACTCCTCCTTCCATCGGCAAGTCACTAAACTCATCTTT	CACDSSFHRQVTKLIF
few	TRDJ3	TRDD3	TRDV2	TGTGCCTGTGACACCGCGCCCACCTGGGGGATTGGCGCCTGGGACACCCGACAGATGTTTTTC	CACDTAPTWGIGAWDTRQMFF
.	TRDJ1	.	TRDV2	TGTGCCTGTGACACCGTGGGGAAAGACACCGATAAACTCATCTTT	CACDTVGKDTDKLIF
.	TRDJ1	TRDD3	TRDV1	TGTGCTCTTGGGGAAGTGCAACCCGGGGGCTGGGGGATAGAGGAACTCATCTTT	CALGEVQPGGWGIEELIF
medium-sized	TRDJ3	TRDD3	TRDV2	TGTGCCTGTGACACCGTGGGTACTGGGGGAGACCTGAGCTCCTGGGACACCCGACAGATGTTTTTC	CACDTVGTGGDLSSWDTRQMFF
medium-sized	TRDJ1	.	TRDV2	TGTGCCTGTGACTTCCTCTTGGGGGGGTTGCCGAATACCTACACCGATAAACTCATCTTT	CACDFLLGGLPNTYTDKLIF
.	TRDJ1	TRDD3	TRDV2	TGTGCCTGTGACCCCTGGGGGATCGAGCGCGATAAACTCATCTTT	CACDPWGIERDKLIF
.	TRDJ3	TRDD3	TRDV2	TGTGCCTGTGACACCGTACTGGGGGATACGGGTACCCCCTGGGACACCCGACAGATGTTTTTC	CACDTVLGDTGTPWDTRQMFF
.	TRDJ1	.	TRDV1	TGTGCTCTTGGGGGTCGAGGTCGGCTCATCTTT	CALGGRGRLIF
.	TRDJ3	TRDD3	TRDV2	TGTGCCTGTGACGCCTCTCTAATAGGGGGATACCCGGCCTGGGACACCCGACAGATGTTTTTC	CACDASLIGGYPAWDTRQMFF
once	TRDJ1	TRDD3	TRDV2	TGTGCCTGTGCTCCTTTATCACTGGGGGATAATAAGGTGGAGAAACTCATCTTT	CACAPLSLGDNKVEKLIF
medium-sized	TRDJ1	.	TRDV2	TGTGCCTGTGACACCGTTACTTCGGTACGTTTTAGTCGGGGTAAACTCATCTTT	CACDTVTSVRFSRGKLIF
.	TRDJ1	TRDD3	TRDV2	TGTGCCTGTGACACCGTCGGGGGGATAGTGGAGGGTACCGATAAACTCATCTTT	CACDTVGGIVEGTDKLIF
.	TRDJ1	TRDD3	TRDV2	TGTGCCTGTGACACGTTAGAACCTGGGGGATACGCCGGGCTTTACACTGATAAACTCATCTTT	CACDTLEPGGYAGLYTDKLIF
medium-sized	TRDJ1	TRDD3	TRDV2	TGTGCCTGTGACACGTTGAGCTTACTGGGGGTGTACACCGATAAACTCATCTTT	CACDTLSLLGVYTDKLIF
few	TRDJ1	TRDD3	TRDV2	TGTGCCTGTGATCCCGTACTGGGGGATACGCTTAGGTACACCGATAAACTCATCTTT	CACDPVLGDTLRYTDKLIF
few	TRDJ1	TRDD3	TRDV2	TGTGCCTGTGACACCTGGGGGACCGACACCGATAAACTCATCTTT	CACDTWGTDTDKLIF
medium-sized	TRDJ1	TRDD3	TRDV2	TGTGCCTGTGACACCGCTGGGGATACGGGGGGCACCGATAAACTCATCTTT	CACDTAGDTGGTDKLIF
few	TRDJ4	TRDD3	TRDV2	TGTGCCTGTGACCCGTTGAATTTACTGGGGGACAACTTCGGGCCCCTGATCTTT	CACDPLNLLGDNFGPLIF
few	TRDJ1	TRDD3	TRDV2	TGTGCCTGTGACACGATGACTTTGTCCAGACTGGGGGATAGAGGTAAACTCACCTTT	CACDTMTLSRLGDRGKLTF
medium-sized	TRDJ1	.	TRDV2	TGTGCCTGTGACACCGTGGGGTTAGGTCACGATAAACTCATCTTT	CACDTVGLGHDKLIF
.	TRDJ1	.	TRDV2	TGTGCCTGTGACCACCTTCCCGGGAGAGGTATGGGCACCGATAAACTCATCTTT	CACDHLPGRGMGTDKLIF
.	TRDJ1	TRDD3	TRDV2	TGTGCCTGTGACACTGTACTGGGGGATACGCGTTTGAGAAAGGGAAGTACACTCATCTTT	CACDTVLGDTRLRKGSTLIF
.	TRDJ1	.	TRDV2	TGTGCCTGTGACACCGTACTGAAGTCTCCGGGGGAATACACCGATAAACTCATCTTT	CACDTVLKSPGEYTDKLIF
.	TRDJ1	.	TRDV2	TGTGCCTGTGACACAGTCGGGATAAGGCCCGATAAACTCATCTTT	CACDTVGIRPDKLIF
medium-sized	TRDJ1	TRDD2	TRDV2	TGTGCCTGTGACACCGTCCATTCCTACCCCTCGCTGGTCCAGGCCGATAAACTCATCTTT	CACDTVHSYPSLVQADKLIF
.	TRDJ3	.	TRDV2	TGTGCCTGTGACACCGGGGCTCCTCGCTCCTGGGACACCCGACAGATGTTTTTC	CACDTGAPRSWDTRQMFF
.	TRDJ1	TRDD3	TRDV2	TGTGCCTGTGACACCGTCCCCCTTACTGGGGTATGGGAGTACACCGATAAACTCATCTTT	CACDTVPLTGVWEYTDKLIF
.	TRDJ1	TRDD3	TRDV2	TGTGCCTGTGATGTACTTACTGGGGGATACCCCGGGACCGATAAACTCATCTTT	CACDVLTGGYPGTDKLIF
.	TRDJ1	TRDD3	TRDV2	TGTGCTTGTGACACCGTTAGACCTACCCCGCTACTGGGGGACCCCGGTACCGATAAACTCATCTTT	CACDTVRPTPLLGDPGTDKLIF
.	TRDJ3	TRDD3	TRDV2	TGTGCCTGTGCCGGGCTGGGGGATACGTCTTGGGACACCCGACAGATGTTTTTC	CACAGLGDTSWDTRQMFF
.	TRDJ1	TRDD3	TRDV2	TGTGCCTGTGACACCGTAACCAGTATAGGACTGGGGGAAGAGTGCACCGATAAACTCATCTTT	CACDTVTSIGLGEECTDKLIF
.	TRDJ1	TRDD2	TRDV2	TGTGCCTGTGACACTATTCTTCCTACACATAAGCGGATTAACACCGATAAACTCATCTTT	CACDTILPTHKRINTDKLIF
few	TRDJ1	TRDD3	TRDV2	TGTGCCTGTGACACCATCGAGAGGTCTGGGGGCCCCCCATACACCGATAAACTCATCTTT	CACDTIERSGGPPYTDKLIF
.	TRDJ1	TRDD3	TRDV2	TGTGCCTGCGACACCGTCGGGCCTTTCATCGACTGGGGGATACCAAGGAATTCGGGAACCGATAAACTCATCTTT	CACDTVGPFIDWGIPRNSGTDKLIF
.	TRDJ3	TRDD3	TRDV2	TGTGCCTGTGACCCTACTGGGGGATGGAGCTCCTGGGACACCCGACAGATGTTTTTC	CACDPTGGWSSWDTRQMFF